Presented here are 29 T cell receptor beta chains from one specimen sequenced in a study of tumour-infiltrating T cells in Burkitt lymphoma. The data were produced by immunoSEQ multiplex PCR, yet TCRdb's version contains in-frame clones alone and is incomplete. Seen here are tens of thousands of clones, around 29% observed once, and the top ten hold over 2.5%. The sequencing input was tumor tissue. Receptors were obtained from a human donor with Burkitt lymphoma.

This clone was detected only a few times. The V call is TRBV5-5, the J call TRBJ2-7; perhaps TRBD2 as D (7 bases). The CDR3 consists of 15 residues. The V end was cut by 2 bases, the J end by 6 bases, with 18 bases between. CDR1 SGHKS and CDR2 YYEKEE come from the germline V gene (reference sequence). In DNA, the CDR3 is TGTGCCAGCAGCTTCCCCGCGGTGGGAGGGGGCGAGCAGTACTTC. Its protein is CASSFPAVGGGEQYF.

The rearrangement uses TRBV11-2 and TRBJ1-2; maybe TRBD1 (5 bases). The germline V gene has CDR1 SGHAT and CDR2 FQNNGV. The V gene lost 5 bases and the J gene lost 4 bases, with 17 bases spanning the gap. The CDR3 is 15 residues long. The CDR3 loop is CASSQKQDPIYGYTF. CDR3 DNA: TGTGCCAGCAGCCAGAAACAGGACCCTATCTATGGCTACACCTTC.

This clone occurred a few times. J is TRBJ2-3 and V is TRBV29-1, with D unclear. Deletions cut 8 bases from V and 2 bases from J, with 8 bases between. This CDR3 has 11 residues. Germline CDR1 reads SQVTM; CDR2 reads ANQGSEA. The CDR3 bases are TGCAGCTCCGGTTCCACAGATACGCAGTATTTT. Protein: CSSGSTDTQYF.

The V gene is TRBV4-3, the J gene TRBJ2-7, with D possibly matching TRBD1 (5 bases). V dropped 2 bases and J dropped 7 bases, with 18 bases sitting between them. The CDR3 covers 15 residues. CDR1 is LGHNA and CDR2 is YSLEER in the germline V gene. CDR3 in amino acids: CASSQSVTAFGEQYF. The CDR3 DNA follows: TGCGCCAGCAGCCAATCCGTGACAGCTTTCGGGGAGCAGTACTTC.

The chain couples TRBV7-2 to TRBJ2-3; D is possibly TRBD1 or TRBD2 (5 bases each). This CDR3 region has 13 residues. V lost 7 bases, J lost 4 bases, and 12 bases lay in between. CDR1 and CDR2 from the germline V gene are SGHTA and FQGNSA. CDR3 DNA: TGTGCCAGCACCGTGAGAGGGGCAGATACGCAGTATTTT. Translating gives CASTVRGADTQYF. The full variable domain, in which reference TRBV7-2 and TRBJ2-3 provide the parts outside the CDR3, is GAGVSQSPSNKVTEKGKDVELRCDPISGHTALYWYRQSLGQGLEFLIYFQGNSAPDKSGLPSDRFSAERTGGSVSTLTIQRTQQEDSAVYLCASTVRGADTQYFGPGTRLTVL.

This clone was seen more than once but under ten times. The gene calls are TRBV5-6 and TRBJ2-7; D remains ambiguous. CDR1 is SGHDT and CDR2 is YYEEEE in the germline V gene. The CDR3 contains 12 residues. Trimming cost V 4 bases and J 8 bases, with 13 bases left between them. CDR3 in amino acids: CASSRRGAQQYF. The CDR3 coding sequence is TGTGCCAGCAGCAGACGTGGAGCCCAGCAGTACTTC.

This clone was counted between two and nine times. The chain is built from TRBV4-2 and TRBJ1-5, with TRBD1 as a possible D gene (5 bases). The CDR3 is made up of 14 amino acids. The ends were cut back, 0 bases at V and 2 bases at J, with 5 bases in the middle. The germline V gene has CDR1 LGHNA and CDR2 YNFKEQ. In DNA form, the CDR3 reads TGTGCCAGCAGCCAAGAGACAGGCAATCAGCCCCAGCATTTT. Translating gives CASSQETGNQPQHF.

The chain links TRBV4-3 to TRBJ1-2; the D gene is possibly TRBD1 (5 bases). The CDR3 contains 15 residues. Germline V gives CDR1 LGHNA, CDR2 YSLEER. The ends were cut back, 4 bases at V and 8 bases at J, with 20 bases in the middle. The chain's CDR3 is CASSRGRGGISGYTF. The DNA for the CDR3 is TGCGCCAGCAGCCGCGGGCGGGGGGGTATTAGCGGCTACACCTTC.

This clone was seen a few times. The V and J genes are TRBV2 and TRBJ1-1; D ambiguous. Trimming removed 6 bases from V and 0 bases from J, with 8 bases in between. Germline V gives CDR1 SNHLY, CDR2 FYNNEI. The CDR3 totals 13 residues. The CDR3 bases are TGTGCCAGCAGGCTCAGAGTGAACACTGAAGCTTTCTTT. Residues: CASRLRVNTEAFF.

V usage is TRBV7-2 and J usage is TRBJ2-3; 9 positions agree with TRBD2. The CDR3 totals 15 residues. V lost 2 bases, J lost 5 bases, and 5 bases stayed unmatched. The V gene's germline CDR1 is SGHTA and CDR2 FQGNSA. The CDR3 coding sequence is TGTGCCAGCAGCTTATTCGGCGGGGGGGTAGATACGCAGTATTTT. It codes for CASSLFGGGVDTQYF.

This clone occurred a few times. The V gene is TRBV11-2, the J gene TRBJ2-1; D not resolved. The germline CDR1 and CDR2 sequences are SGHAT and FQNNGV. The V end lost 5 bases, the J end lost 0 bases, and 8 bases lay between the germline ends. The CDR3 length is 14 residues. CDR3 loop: CASSPTSSYNEQFF. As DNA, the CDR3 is TGTGCCAGCAGCCCGACAAGCTCCTACAATGAGCAGTTCTTC.

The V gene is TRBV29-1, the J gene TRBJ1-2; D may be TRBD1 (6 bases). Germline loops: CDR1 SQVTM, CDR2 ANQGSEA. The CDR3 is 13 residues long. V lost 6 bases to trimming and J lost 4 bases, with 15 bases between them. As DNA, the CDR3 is TGCAGCGTGGGAGGGGGGGCTCCCTATGGCTACACCTTC. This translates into CSVGGGAPYGYTF.

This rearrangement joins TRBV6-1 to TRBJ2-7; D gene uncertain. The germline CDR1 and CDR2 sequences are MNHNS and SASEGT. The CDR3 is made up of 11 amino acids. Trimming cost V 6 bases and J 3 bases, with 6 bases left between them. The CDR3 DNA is TGTGCCAGCAGGCGCGTCTACGAGCAGTACTTC. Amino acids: CASRRVYEQYF.

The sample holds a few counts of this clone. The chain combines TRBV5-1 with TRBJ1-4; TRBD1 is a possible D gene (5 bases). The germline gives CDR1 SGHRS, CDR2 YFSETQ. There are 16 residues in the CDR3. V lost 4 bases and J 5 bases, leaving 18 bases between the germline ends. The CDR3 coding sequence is TGCGCCAGCAGCCCCTCAGGGCAGGTGGGCAATGAAAAACTGTTTTTT. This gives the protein CASSPSGQVGNEKLFF.

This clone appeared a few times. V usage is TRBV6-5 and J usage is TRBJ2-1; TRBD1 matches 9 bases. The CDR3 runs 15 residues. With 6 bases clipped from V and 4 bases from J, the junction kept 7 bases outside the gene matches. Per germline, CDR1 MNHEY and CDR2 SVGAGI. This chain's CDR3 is CASSPGTGSYNEQFF. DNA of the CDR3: TGTGCCAGCAGCCCGGGGACAGGGTCATACAATGAGCAGTTCTTC.

The CDR3 bases are TGTGCCAGCGAAGGGGGGGGATCAGTCACAGATACGCAGTATTTT. Residues: CASEGGGSVTDTQYF. The chain combines TRBV21-1 with TRBJ2-3; the table calls TRBD2, which could not be checked here. TRBV21-1 is an annotated pseudogene. The CDR3 length is 15 residues.

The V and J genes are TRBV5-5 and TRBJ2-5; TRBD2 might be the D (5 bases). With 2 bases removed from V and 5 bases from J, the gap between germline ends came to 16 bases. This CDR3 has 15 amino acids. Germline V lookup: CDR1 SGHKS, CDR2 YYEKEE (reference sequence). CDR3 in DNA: TGTGCCAGCAGCTTCAGGCCGGGAAGCGAGGAGACCCAGTACTTC. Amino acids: CASSFRPGSEETQYF.

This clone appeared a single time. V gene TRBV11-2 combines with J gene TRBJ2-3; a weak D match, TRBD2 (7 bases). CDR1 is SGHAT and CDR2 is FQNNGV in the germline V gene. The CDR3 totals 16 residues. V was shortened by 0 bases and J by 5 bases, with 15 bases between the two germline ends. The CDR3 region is CASSLEAVRGRDTQYF. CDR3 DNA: TGTGCCAGCAGCTTAGAAGCGGTGCGGGGGCGAGATACGCAGTATTTT.

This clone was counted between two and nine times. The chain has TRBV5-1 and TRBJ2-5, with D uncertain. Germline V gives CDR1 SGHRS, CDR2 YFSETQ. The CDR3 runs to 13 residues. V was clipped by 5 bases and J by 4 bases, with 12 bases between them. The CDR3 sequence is CASSRPLGETQYF. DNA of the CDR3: TGCGCCAGCAGTCGACCCCTGGGAGAGACCCAGTACTTC.

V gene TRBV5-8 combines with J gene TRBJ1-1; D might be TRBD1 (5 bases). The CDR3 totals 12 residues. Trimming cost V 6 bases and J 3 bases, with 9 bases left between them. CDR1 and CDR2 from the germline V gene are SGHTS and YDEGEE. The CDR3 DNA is TGTGCCAGCATGGGGGGGTACACTGAAGCTTTCTTT. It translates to CASMGGYTEAFF.

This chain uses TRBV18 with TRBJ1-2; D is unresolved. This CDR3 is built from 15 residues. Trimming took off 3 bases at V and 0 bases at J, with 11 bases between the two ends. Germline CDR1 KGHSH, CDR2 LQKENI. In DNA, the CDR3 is TGTGCCAGCTCACCCCGAACCGGGGCTAACTATGGCTACACCTTC. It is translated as CASSPRTGANYGYTF.

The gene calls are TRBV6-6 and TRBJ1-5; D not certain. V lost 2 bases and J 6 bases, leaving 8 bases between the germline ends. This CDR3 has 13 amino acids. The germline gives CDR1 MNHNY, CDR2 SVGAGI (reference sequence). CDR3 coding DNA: TGTGCCAGCAGTTACGGGTTGGGTCAGCCCCAGCATTTT. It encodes CASSYGLGQPQHF.

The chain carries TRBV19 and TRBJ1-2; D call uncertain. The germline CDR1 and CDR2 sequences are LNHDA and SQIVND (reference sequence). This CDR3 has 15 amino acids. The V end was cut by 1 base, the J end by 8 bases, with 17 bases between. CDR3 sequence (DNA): TGTGCCAGTAGTATAGTCCCGCGGGGAGGGAACGGCTACACCTTC. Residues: CASSIVPRGGNGYTF.

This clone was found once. The CDR3: CASSPDRSSYEQYF. CDR3 DNA: TGTGCCAGCAGCCCGGACAGATCCTCCTACGAGCAGTACTTC. The V call is TRBV7-2, the J call TRBJ2-7; maybe TRBD1 (6 bases). Germline assignment: CDR1 SGHTA and CDR2 FQGNSA. V lost 5 bases and J 0 bases, leaving 11 bases between the germline ends. The CDR3 has 14 residues.

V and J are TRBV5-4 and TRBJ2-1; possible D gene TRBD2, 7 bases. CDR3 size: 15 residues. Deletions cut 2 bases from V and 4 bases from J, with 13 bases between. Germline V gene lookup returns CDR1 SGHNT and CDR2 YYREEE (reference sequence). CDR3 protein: CASSLGGARYNEQFF. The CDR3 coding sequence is TGTGCCAGCAGCTTAGGGGGGGCGCGGTACAATGAGCAGTTCTTC.

CDR3 region: CAWSVQGNSRPQHF. CDR3 bases: TGTGCCTGGAGTGTACAGGGGAACTCTCGGCCCCAGCATTTT. The chain combines TRBV30 with TRBJ1-5, with 7 bases matching TRBD1. CDR3 length equals 14 residues. CDR1 and CDR2 from the germline V gene are GTSNPN and SVGIG (reference sequence). The V and J ends lost 0 bases and 9 bases, in that order; junction bases with no gene match: 8.

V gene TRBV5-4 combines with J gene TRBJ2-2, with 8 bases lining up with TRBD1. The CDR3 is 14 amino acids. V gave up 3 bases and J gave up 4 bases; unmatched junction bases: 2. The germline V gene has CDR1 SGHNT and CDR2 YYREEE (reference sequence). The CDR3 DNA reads TGTGCCAGCAGCTCGGACAGGGCCACCGGGGAGCTGTTTTTT. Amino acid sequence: CASSSDRATGELFF.

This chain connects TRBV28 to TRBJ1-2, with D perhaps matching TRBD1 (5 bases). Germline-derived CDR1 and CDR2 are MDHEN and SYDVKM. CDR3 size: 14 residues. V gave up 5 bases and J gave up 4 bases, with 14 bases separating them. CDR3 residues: CASSKAGVPYGYTF. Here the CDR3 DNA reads TGTGCCAGCAGTAAAGCGGGGGTTCCCTATGGCTACACCTTC.

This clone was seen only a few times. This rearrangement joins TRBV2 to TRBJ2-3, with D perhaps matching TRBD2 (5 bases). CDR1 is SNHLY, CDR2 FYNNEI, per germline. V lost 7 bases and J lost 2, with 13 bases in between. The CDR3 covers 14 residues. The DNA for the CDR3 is TGTGCCAGCAAACGGGGAATCGTCACAGATACGCAGTATTTT. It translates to CASKRGIVTDTQYF.